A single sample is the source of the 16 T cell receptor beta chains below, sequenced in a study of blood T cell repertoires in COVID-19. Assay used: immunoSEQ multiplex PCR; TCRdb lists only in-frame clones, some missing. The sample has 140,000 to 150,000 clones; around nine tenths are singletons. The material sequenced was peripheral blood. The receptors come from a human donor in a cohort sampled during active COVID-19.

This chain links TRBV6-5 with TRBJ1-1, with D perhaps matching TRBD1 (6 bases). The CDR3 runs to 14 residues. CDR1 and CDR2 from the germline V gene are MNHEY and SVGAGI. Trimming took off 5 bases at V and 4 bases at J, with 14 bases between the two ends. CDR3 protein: CASSRQALATEAFF. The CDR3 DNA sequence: TGTGCCAGCAGTAGACAGGCCCTGGCCACTGAAGCTTTCTTT.

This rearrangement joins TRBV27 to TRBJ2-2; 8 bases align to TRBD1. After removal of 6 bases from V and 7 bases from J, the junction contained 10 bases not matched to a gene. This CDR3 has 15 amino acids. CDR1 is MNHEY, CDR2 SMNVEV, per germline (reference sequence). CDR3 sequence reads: CASRGGRGLGGELFF. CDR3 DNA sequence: TGTGCCAGCAGGGGGGGCAGGGGGCTGGGCGGGGAGCTGTTTTTT.

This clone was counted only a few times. CDR3 DNA sequence: TGTGCCAGCAGCTTAGATTACGGTTCCAAGCAGTTCTTC. It is translated as CASSLDYGSKQFF. The chain is built from TRBV11-3 and TRBJ2-1; D call uncertain. This CDR3 has 13 residues. V shed 0 bases and J shed 11 bases, with 11 bases lying between them. Germline CDR1 SGHNT, CDR2 YENEEA.

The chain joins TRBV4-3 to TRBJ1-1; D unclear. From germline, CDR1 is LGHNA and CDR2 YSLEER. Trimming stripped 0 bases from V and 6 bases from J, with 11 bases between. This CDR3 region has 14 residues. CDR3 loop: CASSQEDWGAEAFF. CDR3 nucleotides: TGCGCCAGCAGCCAAGAAGACTGGGGAGCTGAAGCTTTCTTT.

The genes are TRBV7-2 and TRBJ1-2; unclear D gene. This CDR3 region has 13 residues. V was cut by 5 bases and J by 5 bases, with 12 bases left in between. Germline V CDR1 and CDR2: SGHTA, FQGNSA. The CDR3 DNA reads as TGTGCCAGCAGCCAGGACGGGAGTTATGGCTACACCTTC. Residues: CASSQDGSYGYTF.

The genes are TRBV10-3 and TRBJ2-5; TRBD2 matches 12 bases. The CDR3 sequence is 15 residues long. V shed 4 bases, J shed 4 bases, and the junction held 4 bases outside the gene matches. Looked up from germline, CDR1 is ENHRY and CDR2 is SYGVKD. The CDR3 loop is CAISASTSGGETQYF. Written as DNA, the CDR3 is TGTGCCATCAGTGCGTCGACTAGCGGGGGAGAGACCCAGTACTTC.

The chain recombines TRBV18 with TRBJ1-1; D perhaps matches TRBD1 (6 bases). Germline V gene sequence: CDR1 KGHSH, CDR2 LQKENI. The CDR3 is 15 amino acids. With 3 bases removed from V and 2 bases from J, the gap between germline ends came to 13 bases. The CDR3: CASSPGQRPNTEAFF. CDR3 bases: TGTGCCAGCTCACCGGGACAACGCCCAAACACTGAAGCTTTCTTT.

The CDR3 DNA reads TGCGCCAGCAGTGAGTCGACTAGCGGGGGGTCGGATGAGCAGTTCTTC. This codes for CASSESTSGGSDEQFF. The chain links TRBV10-1 to TRBJ2-1; 13 positions match TRBD2. Germline V lookup: CDR1 WNHNN, CDR2 SYGVQD (reference sequence). There are 16 residues in the CDR3. With V trimmed by 0 bases and J by 8 bases, 4 bases remained unmatched.

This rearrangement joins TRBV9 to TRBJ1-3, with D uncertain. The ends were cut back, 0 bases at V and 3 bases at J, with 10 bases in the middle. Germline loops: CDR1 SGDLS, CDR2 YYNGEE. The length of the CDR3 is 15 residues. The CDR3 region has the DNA TGTGCCAGCAGCGTAGACGTGGGAGGTGGAAACACCATATATTTT. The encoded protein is CASSVDVGGGNTIYF.

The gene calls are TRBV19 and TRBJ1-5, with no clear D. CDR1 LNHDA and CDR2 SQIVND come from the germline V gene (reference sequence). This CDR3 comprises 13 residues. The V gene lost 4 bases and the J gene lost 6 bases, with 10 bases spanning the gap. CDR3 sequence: CASSREAGQPQHF. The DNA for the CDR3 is TGTGCCAGTAGTAGGGAGGCGGGTCAGCCCCAGCATTTT.

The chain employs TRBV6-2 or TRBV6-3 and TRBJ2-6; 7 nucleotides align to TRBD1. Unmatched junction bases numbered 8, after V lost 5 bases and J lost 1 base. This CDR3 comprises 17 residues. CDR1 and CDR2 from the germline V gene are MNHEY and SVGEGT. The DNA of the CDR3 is TGTGCCAGCAGTAGGACAGGAACAGGATCTGGGGCCAACGTCCTGACTTTC. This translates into CASSRTGTGSGANVLTF.

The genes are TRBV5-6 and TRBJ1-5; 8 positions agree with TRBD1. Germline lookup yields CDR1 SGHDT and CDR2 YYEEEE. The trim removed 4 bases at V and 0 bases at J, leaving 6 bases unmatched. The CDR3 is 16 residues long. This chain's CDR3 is CASSPRTGHSNQPQHF. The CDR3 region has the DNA TGTGCCAGCAGCCCCAGGACAGGGCATAGCAATCAGCCCCAGCATTTT.

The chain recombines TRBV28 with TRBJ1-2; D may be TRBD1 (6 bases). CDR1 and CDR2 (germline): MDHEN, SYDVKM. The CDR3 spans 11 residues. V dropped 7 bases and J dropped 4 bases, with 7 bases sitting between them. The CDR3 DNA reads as TGTGCCAGCAACAGGGCCTATGGCTACACCTTC. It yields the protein CASNRAYGYTF.

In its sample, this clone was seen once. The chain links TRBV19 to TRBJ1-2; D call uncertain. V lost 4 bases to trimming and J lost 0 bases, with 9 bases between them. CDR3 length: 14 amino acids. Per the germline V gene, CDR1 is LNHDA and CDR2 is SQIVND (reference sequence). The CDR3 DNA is TGTGCCAGTAGTAAGGAGGGAGCTAACTATGGCTACACCTTC. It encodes CASSKEGANYGYTF.

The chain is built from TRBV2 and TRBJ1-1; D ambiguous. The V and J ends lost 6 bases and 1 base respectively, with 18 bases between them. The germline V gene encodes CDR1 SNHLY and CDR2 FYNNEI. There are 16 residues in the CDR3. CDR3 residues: CASRLLLMARNTEAFF. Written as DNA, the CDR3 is TGTGCCAGCAGATTACTACTCATGGCGAGGAACACTGAAGCTTTCTTT.

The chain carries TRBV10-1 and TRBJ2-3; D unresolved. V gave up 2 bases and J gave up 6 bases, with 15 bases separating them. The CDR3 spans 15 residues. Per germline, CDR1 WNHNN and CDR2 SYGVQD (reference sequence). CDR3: CASSESPTESDTQYF. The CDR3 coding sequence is TGCGCCAGCAGTGAGAGCCCTACCGAATCGGATACGCAGTATTTT.